These 27 T cell receptor beta chains share one sample of origin, sequenced in a study of T cell responses to AZD1222 COVID-19 vaccine (dated by TCRdb to the early 2020s). The time point label, read with the paper, signifies: baseline before first vaccination. The library was generated by the immunoSEQ multiplex PCR assay. The table comes from immuneACCESS by way of TCRdb, which keeps in-frame sequences with V and J called. Part of the clones is missing from these tables; in studies checked, under half for an unresolved V gene and the rest for unknown reasons. In all, the sample holds around 200,000 clones, and just over 85% of those were seen once. The ten largest clones represent around 0.5% of the sample. The sample here was peripheral blood, taken on day 0 of AZD1222 vaccination. The receptors shown here come from an adult in good health.

The chain combines TRBV19 with TRBJ1-4, with D perhaps matching TRBD1 (5 bases). The germline gives CDR1 LNHDA, CDR2 SQIVND (reference sequence). Trimming pared 5 bases from V and 0 bases from J, leaving 16 bases between. The CDR3 totals 17 residues. The CDR3 coding sequence is TGTGCCAGTAGTCCCGGGGGTAAAAAGACAACTAATGAAAAACTGTTTTTT. Protein: CASSPGGKKTTNEKLFF.

The genes are TRBV7-3 and TRBJ2-1; TRBD2 matches 11 bases. The CDR3 is 18 amino acids. V lost 4 bases, J lost 3 bases, and 11 bases stayed unmatched. Germline V gene data show CDR1 as SGHTA and CDR2 as FQGTGA. CDR3 region: CASSSPDLLAGDYNEQFF. DNA of the CDR3: TGTGCCAGCAGCTCCCCAGACTTACTAGCGGGGGACTACAATGAGCAGTTCTTC.

This clone was detected only once. This chain links TRBV18 with TRBJ1-6; no clear D gene. Germline V CDR1 and CDR2: KGHSH, LQKENI. The CDR3 spans 15 residues. Trimming removed 4 bases from V and 5 bases from J, with 12 bases in between. The CDR3 nucleotides are TGTGCCAGCTCACTCGGACCGATGCATAATTCACCCCTCCACTTT. Its translation is CASSLGPMHNSPLHF.

The chain combines TRBV5-1 with TRBJ1-4; weak D call: TRBD1 (6 bases). CDR1 and CDR2 from the germline V gene are SGHRS and YFSETQ. The V gene lost 5 bases and the J gene lost 8 bases, with 13 bases spanning the gap. The CDR3 totals 13 residues. CDR3 loop: CASRGGSEEKLFF. In nucleotides, the CDR3 is TGCGCCAGCAGAGGGGGATCGGAGGAAAAACTGTTTTTT.

The chain uses TRBV6-5 and TRBJ1-6; no firm D call. This CDR3 is 14 amino acids long. Germline lookup yields CDR1 MNHEY and CDR2 SVGAGI. V was trimmed by 8 bases and J by 11 bases, leaving 19 bases between them. CDR3 DNA: TGTGCCAGCGGTTCGGGTCAGACAACGGCACCCCTCCACTTT. Protein: CASGSGQTTAPLHF.

This clone was recorded only once. The chain employs TRBV2 and TRBJ2-5, with TRBD1 matching over 9 bases. CDR3 length equals 15 residues. J was trimmed by 5 bases and V by 6 bases; bases with no gene match: 10. Germline CDR1 SNHLY, CDR2 FYNNEI. CDR3 loop: CASRAQGARVETQYF. DNA of the CDR3: TGTGCCAGCAGAGCACAGGGGGCGCGGGTCGAGACCCAGTACTTC.

This chain connects TRBV15 to TRBJ2-4, with D perhaps assigned TRBD1 or TRBD2 (5 bases each). V dropped 5 bases and J dropped 8 bases, with 13 bases sitting between them. Per germline, CDR1 LNHNV and CDR2 YYDKDF (reference sequence). The CDR3 consists of 13 residues. CDR3 residues: CATSLDQGDIQYF. The CDR3 coding sequence is TGTGCCACCAGCTTGGACCAGGGAGACATTCAGTACTTC.

The CDR3 is CASNDRGVRSPLHF. The DNA for the CDR3 is TGTGCCAGCAACGACAGGGGGGTTCGTTCACCCCTCCACTTT. This chain links TRBV6-5 with TRBJ1-6, with TRBD1 matching 9 bases. The ends lost 7 bases at V and 9 bases at J; junction bases unmatched: 7. Germline V gene lookup returns CDR1 MNHEY and CDR2 SVGAGI. The CDR3 loop spans 14 amino acids.

This clone appeared once. This chain links TRBV25-1 with TRBJ1-1; no clear D. With 8 bases removed from V and 4 bases from J, the gap between germline ends came to 14 bases. CDR1 is MGHDK and CDR2 is SYGVNS in the germline V gene. The CDR3 runs to 13 residues. CDR3 residues: CASGPPGITEAFF. The CDR3 DNA reads as TGTGCCAGCGGGCCTCCGGGAATCACTGAAGCTTTCTTT.

The chain is built from TRBV24-1 and TRBJ2-3, with TRBD1 identical over 9 bases. CDR3 length equals 14 residues. After removal of 12 bases from V and 0 bases from J, the junction contained 6 bases not matched to a gene. Germline CDR1 reads KGHDR; CDR2 reads SFDVKD. This chain's CDR3 is CAAEGQGSTDTQYF. The CDR3 nucleotides read TGTGCCGCCGAGGGACAGGGAAGCACAGATACGCAGTATTTT.

The V call is TRBV19, the J call TRBJ1-2; TRBD1 might be the D (5 bases). The CDR3 sequence is 13 residues long. Germline V lookup: CDR1 LNHDA, CDR2 SQIVND (reference sequence). Trimming left V 3 bases short and J 7 bases short, with 12 bases between. The CDR3 DNA is TGTGCCAGTAGTATCGGCGGGGCTGGTGGCTACACCTTC. It is translated as CASSIGGAGGYTF.

The chain is built from TRBV29-1 and TRBJ2-7; D might be TRBD1 (6 bases). Looked up from germline, CDR1 is SQVTM and CDR2 is ANQGSEA. The V end lost 3 bases, the J end lost 1 base, and 13 bases lay between the germline ends. This CDR3 spans 14 amino acids. For the CDR3, the DNA is TGCAGCGTTGATGTCACAGGGACGTCCTACGAGCAGTACTTC. This encodes CSVDVTGTSYEQYF.

This rearrangement joins TRBV10-1 to TRBJ2-1; TRBD2 matches 12 bases. The CDR3 is 17 residues long. Germline CDR1 and CDR2: WNHNN and SYGVQD (reference sequence). The V gene end was trimmed by 6 bases and the J gene end by 0 bases; junction bases not matched to a gene: 6. The CDR3 DNA is TGCGCCAGCAGCGGACTAGCGGGGCCTAGCTCCTACAATGAGCAGTTCTTC. It codes for CASSGLAGPSSYNEQFF.

V gene TRBV6-5 combines with J gene TRBJ1-2; D might be TRBD1 (6 bases). Germline CDR1 is MNHEY and CDR2 is SVGAGI. The CDR3 is 12 amino acids. Trimming cost V 6 bases and J 3 bases, with 8 bases left between them. Here the CDR3 DNA reads TGTGCCAGCAGCTGGACAGACTATGGCTACACCTTC. It specifies CASSWTDYGYTF.

The chain combines TRBV29-1 with TRBJ2-7; no clear D. Trimming removed 1 base at V and 4 bases at J, with 8 bases between. Germline assignment: CDR1 SQVTM and CDR2 ANQGSEA. The CDR3 is 12 amino acids. The CDR3 nucleotides are TGCAGCGTTGAAGTGGTCCGTTACGAGCAGTACTTC. Translation gives CSVEVVRYEQYF.

The chain carries TRBV6-5 and TRBJ2-1; TRBD2 agrees at 7 bases. The germline V gene encodes CDR1 MNHEY and CDR2 SVGAGI. The trim removed 6 bases at V and 4 bases at J, leaving 9 bases unmatched. This CDR3 has 15 residues. The CDR3 coding sequence is TGTGCCAGCAGCGCCGGGCCTAGCGGATACAATGAGCAGTTCTTC. This encodes CASSAGPSGYNEQFF.

This chain joins TRBV3-1 (or the pseudogene TRBV3-2) and TRBJ1-1; D not resolved. This CDR3 region has 13 residues. The V end lost 4 bases, the J end lost 1 base, and 7 bases lay between the germline ends. In germline, CDR1 is LGHDT, CDR2 YNNKEL (reference sequence). The CDR3 DNA reads as TGTGCCAGCAGCCTTCGACAGAACACTGAAGCTTTCTTT. It encodes CASSLRQNTEAFF.

The DNA of the CDR3 is TGTGCTAGTGGTTTGAGTGATAGGTACAGGGGGCGAAAACACACTGAAGCTTTCTTT. This gives the protein CASGLSDRYRGRKHTEAFF. The rearrangement joins TRBV12-5 to TRBJ1-1; 9 nucleotides line up with TRBD1. Germline CDR1 reads LGHNT; CDR2 reads FRNRAP. This CDR3 region has 19 residues. V lost 2 bases and J lost 3; bases outside the gene matches: 16.

The table lists this clone with a count of one. The J gene is TRBJ2-2, the V gene TRBV24-1; unclear D gene. Germline-derived CDR1 and CDR2 are KGHDR and SFDVKD. V lost 6 bases to trimming and J lost 5 bases, with 12 bases between them. This CDR3 has 14 residues. The CDR3 sequence is CATSPWVGTGELFF. CDR3 bases: TGTGCCACCAGTCCATGGGTTGGTACCGGGGAGCTGTTTTTT.

The chain carries TRBV7-3 and TRBJ2-5, with D possibly matching TRBD2 (5 bases). Per the germline V gene, CDR1 is SGHTA and CDR2 is FQGTGA. This CDR3 is built from 13 residues. V lost 4 bases and J lost 1, with 7 bases in between. The CDR3 sequence is CASSYSGQETQYF. CDR3 sequence (DNA): TGTGCCAGCAGCTACAGCGGCCAAGAGACCCAGTACTTC.

This rearrangement joins TRBV5-1 to TRBJ2-7, with D tentatively TRBD1 or TRBD2 (5 bases each). Per the germline V gene, CDR1 is SGHRS and CDR2 is YFSETQ. CDR3 length: 15 residues. V shed 0 bases and J shed 13 bases, with 23 bases lying between them. This chain's CDR3 is CASSLVGRESGFGYF. As DNA, the CDR3 is TGCGCCAGCAGCTTGGTGGGCAGGGAATCGGGGTTCGGTTACTTC.

This chain links TRBV29-1 with TRBJ1-1, with D possibly TRBD1 on 5 matching bases. This CDR3 contains 13 residues. V lost 5 bases to trimming and J lost 3 bases, with 13 bases between them. CDR1 is SQVTM and CDR2 is ANQGSEA in the germline V gene. The CDR3 sequence is CSVRLGGDTEAFF. The CDR3 DNA sequence: TGCAGCGTTCGCCTGGGGGGGGACACTGAAGCTTTCTTT. The full variable domain, completed using reference TRBV29-1 and TRBJ1-1, is SAVISQKPSRDICQRGTSLTIQCQVDSQVTMMFWYRQQPGQSLTLIATANQGSEATYESGFVIDKFPISRPNLTFSTLTVSNMSPEDSSIYLCSVRLGGDTEAFFGQGTRLTVV.

This chain connects TRBV5-6 to TRBJ1-4, with D possibly matching TRBD1 (5 bases). This CDR3 spans 14 amino acids. Trimming stripped 2 bases from V and 8 bases from J, with 13 bases between. Germline V gene sequence: CDR1 SGHDT, CDR2 YYEEEE. This chain's CDR3 is CASSLGRETEKLFF. The CDR3 DNA reads as TGTGCCAGCAGCTTAGGCAGGGAGACAGAAAAACTGTTTTTT.

V usage is TRBV19 and J usage is TRBJ2-1; no reliable D call. The germline V gene encodes CDR1 LNHDA and CDR2 SQIVND (reference sequence). The CDR3 spans 16 residues. V shed 5 bases and J shed 0 bases, with 14 bases lying between them. The CDR3 reads CASSEERRSSYNEQFF. The CDR3 DNA reads TGTGCCAGTAGTGAGGAGAGACGGAGCTCCTACAATGAGCAGTTCTTC.

The J gene is TRBJ1-5, the V gene TRBV4-3; a possible D gene is TRBD1 (6 bases). The CDR3 runs to 15 residues. The V end lost 4 bases, the J end lost 7 bases, and 17 bases lay between the germline ends. Per the germline V gene, CDR1 is LGHNA and CDR2 is YSLEER. CDR3 residues: CASSRTRGYDQPQHF. The CDR3 DNA follows: TGCGCCAGCAGCCGCACAAGGGGGTATGACCAGCCCCAGCATTTT.

This clone was observed once. The genes are TRBV7-9 and TRBJ1-5, with D perhaps TRBD1 (5 bases). V was cut by 1 base and J by 7 bases, with 17 bases left in between. This CDR3 spans 16 amino acids. Per the germline V gene, CDR1 is SEHNR and CDR2 is FQNEAQ (reference sequence). The CDR3: CASSLEVVRVRQPQHF. The CDR3 region has the DNA TGTGCCAGCAGCTTAGAAGTCGTCAGGGTCAGGCAGCCCCAGCATTTT.

V and J are TRBV7-2 and TRBJ1-1; D is uncertain. V was cut by 1 base and J by 1 base, with 4 bases left in between. This CDR3 region has 13 residues. In germline, CDR1 is SGHTA, CDR2 FQGNSA. In DNA, the CDR3 is TGTGCCAGCAGCTTAGTTGGGAACACTGAAGCTTTCTTT. Translated: CASSLVGNTEAFF.